Listed here are 3 T cell receptor beta chains from one sample, sequenced in a study of shared clonotypes between healthy human individuals. CD45RO-negative cells were positively selected for CCR7, leaving out terminally differentiated effector memory CD45RA+ cells. The repertoire was sequenced with immunoSEQ multiplex PCR; TCRdb's copy has only in-frame clones and lacks some. The sample records around 2,000,000 clones, approximately 94% being singletons. The source material was naive CD8+ T cells sorted from blood. The receptors shown here come from a man in his late teens or twenties in good health.

The sample holds one count of this clone. This sample also contains other DNA sequences that code for the same CDR3. The chain has TRBV9 and TRBJ1-5; D uncertain. CDR1 and CDR2 from the germline V gene are SGDLS and YYNGEE. Between the trimmed V and J ends, which lost 0 bases and 4 bases, there was a span of 5 bases. The CDR3 spans 13 residues. This chain's CDR3 is CASSVESNQPQHF. DNA for the CDR3: TGTGCCAGCAGCGTAGAGAGTAATCAGCCCCAGCATTTT.

V is TRBV12-2 and J is TRBJ2-1; no DNA check was done on the table's D call, TRBD2. TRBV12-2 is shown as a pseudogene. The CDR3 spans 17 residues. The CDR3 DNA is TGTGCAAGTCGCTTAGGGGGAAGGGGGACTAGCAGGAATGAGCAGTTCTTC. Translating gives CASRLGGRGTSRNEQFF.

The J gene is TRBJ1-6, the V gene TRBV5-6, with TRBD1 as a possible D gene (5 bases). The CDR3 extends over 15 amino acids. V lost 1 base to trimming and J lost 9 bases, with 14 bases between them. Germline CDR1 is SGHDT and CDR2 is YYEEEE. The CDR3 nucleotides are TGTGCCAGCAGCTTGTCCCCTGGGGGGGGTTCACCCCTCCACTTT. Protein: CASSLSPGGGSPLHF. Supplemented by reference TRBV5-6 and TRBJ1-6, the full variable domain reads DAGVTQSPTHLIKTRGQQVTLRCSPKSGHDTVSWYQQALGQGPQFIFQYYEEEERQRGNFPDRFSGHQFPNYSSELNVNALLLGDSALYLCASSLSPGGGSPLHFGNGTRLTVT.